This TCR beta chain originates from a study of blood T cell repertoires in COVID-19. The protocol was immunoSEQ multiplex PCR, while the TCRdb copy is restricted to in-frame clones and leaves out a portion. The repertoire holds a few hundred thousand clones, approximately 81% seen once, with more than 6.5% in the top ten. Looked up from germline, CDR1 is KGHSH and CDR2 is LQKENI. The V gene lost 2 bases and the J gene lost 5 bases, with 10 bases spanning the gap. The CDR3 length is 13 residues. Input material: PBMCs or T cells enriched from blood (not recorded which). The chain joins TRBV18 to TRBJ2-7, with D possibly matching TRBD1 (6 bases). The TCR sequence derives from a woman aged 50 to 60 who had been exposed to COVID-19. CDR3 residues: CASSPISGDEQYF. The CDR3 coding sequence is TGTGCCAGCTCACCAATCTCAGGGGACGAGCAGTACTTC.